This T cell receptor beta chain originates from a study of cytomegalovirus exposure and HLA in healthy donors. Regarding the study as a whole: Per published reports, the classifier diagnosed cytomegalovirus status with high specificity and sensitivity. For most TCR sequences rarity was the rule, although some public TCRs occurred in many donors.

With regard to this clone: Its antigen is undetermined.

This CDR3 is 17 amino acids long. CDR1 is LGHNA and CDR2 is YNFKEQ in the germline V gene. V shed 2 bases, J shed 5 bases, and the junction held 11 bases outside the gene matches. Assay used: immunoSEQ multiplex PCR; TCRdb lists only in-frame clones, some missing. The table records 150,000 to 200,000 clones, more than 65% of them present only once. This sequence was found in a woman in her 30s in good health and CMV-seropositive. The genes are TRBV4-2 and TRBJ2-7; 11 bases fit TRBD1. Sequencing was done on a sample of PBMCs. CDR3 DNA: TGTGCCAGCAGCCAACGATCCTCGGGACAGGGGGGAAACGAGCAGTACTTC. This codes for CASSQRSSGQGGNEQYF.